Below are 26 T cell receptor beta chains sequenced from a single sample in a study of PD-1 blockade in classical Hodgkin lymphoma. There was relapse after autologous stem cell transplantation in every patient, and there was variation in brentuximab vedotin exposure. Some clones are missing from TCRdb's copy, which holds only in-frame ones; the method was immunoSEQ multiplex PCR. The sample holds tens of thousands of clones; over 60% are singletons and the top ten take about 10%. The material was peripheral blood mononuclear cells (PBMCs), obtained at baseline. Receptor source: a human donor with classical Hodgkin lymphoma.

Turning to this clone: This specimen includes other DNA sequences encoding the same CDR3. The rearrangement uses TRBV5-4 and TRBJ2-5, with 9 bases lining up with TRBD1. The V gene end was trimmed by 4 bases and the J gene end by 1 base; junction bases not matched to a gene: 2. Germline loops: CDR1 SGHNT, CDR2 YYREEE (reference sequence). The CDR3 contains 14 residues. The CDR3 loop reads CASSLGQGQETQYF. CDR3 nucleotide sequence: TGTGCCAGCAGCCTGGGACAGGGCCAAGAGACCCAGTACTTC.

The chain has TRBV6-5 and TRBJ2-2; D perhaps matches TRBD1 (6 bases). The CDR3 loop spans 15 amino acids. V lost 3 bases and J 7 bases, leaving 15 bases between the germline ends. The germline gives CDR1 MNHEY, CDR2 SVGAGI. The CDR3 sequence: CASSYRGNAYGELFF. CDR3 sequence (DNA): TGTGCCAGCAGTTATAGGGGGAACGCCTACGGGGAGCTGTTTTTT.

The V call is TRBV28, the J call TRBJ1-1, with 7 bases that match TRBD1. CDR1 is MDHEN and CDR2 is SYDVKM in the germline V gene. V was pared by 8 bases and J by 3 bases, with 6 bases of the junction left unmatched. This CDR3 region has 13 residues. The CDR3 here is CASFRDSYTEAFF. The CDR3 DNA follows: TGTGCCAGCTTCCGGGACAGCTACACTGAAGCTTTCTTT.

This clone has a handful of counts. The genes are TRBV9 and TRBJ1-2; TRBD1 aligns across 9 bases. Trimming removed 0 bases from V and 5 bases from J; junction bases left unmatched: 14. Germline V gives CDR1 SGDLS, CDR2 YYNGEE. This CDR3 spans 18 amino acids. CDR3 loop: CASSVAGTGTLRGYGYTF. The DNA of the CDR3 is TGTGCCAGCAGCGTAGCCGGGACAGGGACCCTCCGGGGGTATGGCTACACCTTC. Complete variable domain (other parts from reference TRBV9 and TRBJ1-2): DSGVTQTPKHLITATGQRVTLRCSPRSGDLSVYWYQQSLDQGLQFLIQYYNGEERAKGNILERFSAQQFPDLHSELNLSSLELGDSALYFCASSVAGTGTLRGYGYTFGSGTRLTVV.

The J gene is TRBJ2-2, the V gene TRBV7-2; D not resolved. Trimming pared 0 bases from V and 5 bases from J, leaving 7 bases between. This CDR3 has 14 amino acids. The V gene's germline CDR1 is SGHTA and CDR2 FQGNSA. The CDR3 sequence is CASSLALGTGELFF. The CDR3 DNA follows: TGTGCCAGCAGCTTAGCGCTAGGGACCGGGGAGCTGTTTTTT.

The rearrangement links TRBV19 to TRBJ2-3; perhaps D is TRBD1 or TRBD2 (6 bases each). Germline V lookup: CDR1 LNHDA, CDR2 SQIVND (reference sequence). The V end was cut by 1 base, the J end by 4 bases, with 12 bases between. This CDR3 is 15 amino acids long. The CDR3 spells CASSIVGGQADTQYF. The CDR3 DNA reads TGTGCCAGTAGTATAGTTGGGGGGCAAGCAGATACGCAGTATTTT.

This chain uses TRBV11-3 with TRBJ2-7; perhaps D is TRBD1 or TRBD2 (6 bases each). Trimming took 1 base from V and 7 from J, leaving 20 bases between them. The CDR3 extends over 16 amino acids. In germline, CDR1 is SGHNT, CDR2 YENEEA. The CDR3 DNA is TGTGCCAGCAGCTTAGGTACCTTCTCCGGGGGCGAAGAGCAGTACTTC. This translates into CASSLGTFSGGEEQYF.

The gene calls are TRBV28 and TRBJ2-4; perhaps D is TRBD1 or TRBD2 (5 bases each). CDR1 and CDR2 from the germline V gene are MDHEN and SYDVKM. V was trimmed by 7 bases and J by 0 bases, leaving 16 bases between them. CDR3 length equals 16 residues. The chain's CDR3 is CASNSDGDLAKNIQYF. DNA of the CDR3: TGTGCCAGCAACTCTGACGGGGACCTAGCCAAAAACATTCAGTACTTC. The variable domain in full, completed from reference TRBV28 and TRBJ2-4, reads DVKVTQSSRYLVKRTGEKVFLECVQDMDHENMFWYRQDPGLGLRLIYFSYDVKMKEKGDIPEGYSVSREKKERFSLILESASTNQTSMYLCASNSDGDLAKNIQYFGAGTRLSVL.

By proportion, this clone is medium-sized. CDR3 sequence: CASSGGSYPSYGYTF. The DNA of the CDR3 is TGTGCCAGCAGTGGGGGGAGTTATCCCTCCTATGGCTACACCTTC. V usage is TRBV2 and J usage is TRBJ1-2; D perhaps matches TRBD1 (5 bases). The CDR3 consists of 15 residues. The ends were cut back, 4 bases at V and 4 bases at J, with 16 bases in the middle. Per the germline V gene, CDR1 is SNHLY and CDR2 is FYNNEI.

V gene TRBV7-9 combines with J gene TRBJ2-6; 7 bases fit TRBD2. J was trimmed by 0 bases and V by 0 bases; bases with no gene match: 5. The V gene's germline CDR1 is SEHNR and CDR2 FQNEAQ (reference sequence). The CDR3 covers 18 residues. CDR3 loop: CASSLAGGTSSGANVLTF. The DNA for the CDR3 is TGTGCCAGCAGCTTAGCGGGGGGGACGAGCTCTGGGGCCAACGTCCTGACTTTC.

J is TRBJ2-7 and V is TRBV5-1, with 7 bases identical to TRBD1. This CDR3 comprises 16 residues. Germline assignment: CDR1 SGHRS and CDR2 YFSETQ. Trimming at V came to 3 bases and at J to 0 bases, leaving 9 bases not matched to a gene. This CDR3 reads CASSYLGTVVSYEQYF. Here the CDR3 DNA reads TGCGCCAGCAGCTATCTTGGGACAGTGGTCTCCTACGAGCAGTACTTC.

A word on this clone: This sample includes further DNA sequences coding for the same CDR3. The chain recombines TRBV29-1 with TRBJ1-1, with a tentative D call TRBD1 (5 bases). The germline V gene encodes CDR1 SQVTM and CDR2 ANQGSEA. CDR3 length: 13 residues. V gave up 4 bases and J gave up 1 base, with 10 bases separating them. Written as DNA, the CDR3 is TGCAGCGTTGTGGTCAGGGAGAACACTGAAGCTTTCTTT. Residues: CSVVVRENTEAFF.

This clone has only a few counts. The rearrangement joins TRBV28 to TRBJ1-5; D is ambiguous. Per the germline V gene, CDR1 is MDHEN and CDR2 is SYDVKM. The CDR3 is 16 amino acids. V was shortened by 0 bases and J by 3 bases, with 12 bases between the two germline ends. Here the CDR3 DNA reads TGTGCCAGCAGTTTATGGTCGGGGAGCCTCAATCAGCCCCAGCATTTT. The encoded protein is CASSLWSGSLNQPQHF. Filled out from reference TRBV28 and TRBJ1-5, the complete variable domain reads DVKVTQSSRYLVKRTGEKVFLECVQDMDHENMFWYRQDPGLGLRLIYFSYDVKMKEKGDIPEGYSVSREKKERFSLILESASTNQTSMYLCASSLWSGSLNQPQHFGDGTRLSIL.

The J gene is TRBJ2-7, the V gene TRBV10-1; a weak D match, TRBD1 (5 bases). There are 14 residues in the CDR3. With 6 bases removed from V and 9 bases from J, the gap between germline ends came to 21 bases. The germline gives CDR1 WNHNN, CDR2 SYGVQD (reference sequence). The CDR3 region has the DNA TGCGCCAGCAGCCCGGGCAGGGTCGCTACGGGGCAGTACTTC. This gives the protein CASSPGRVATGQYF.

V usage is TRBV6-1 and J usage is TRBJ2-7; 7 positions agree with TRBD1. Per germline, CDR1 MNHNS and CDR2 SASEGT. Germline trimming cut 1 base from V and 6 bases from J; bases unmatched to any gene: 3. The CDR3 extends over 13 amino acids. The chain's CDR3 is CASSEDRGGEQYF. The CDR3, as DNA: TGTGCCAGCAGTGAAGACAGGGGCGGCGAGCAGTACTTC.

This sequence joins TRBV28 and TRBJ2-2; 7 bases align to TRBD1. Germline trimming cut 2 bases from V and 1 base from J; bases unmatched to any gene: 1. The CDR3 runs to 15 residues. Germline CDR1 is MDHEN and CDR2 is SYDVKM. The CDR3 region is CASSLRTGNTGELFF. Written as DNA, the CDR3 is TGTGCCAGCAGTTTACGGACAGGGAACACCGGGGAGCTGTTTTTT.

This chain uses TRBV2 with TRBJ2-1; possible D gene TRBD2, 6 bases. CDR3 length equals 16 residues. The ends were cut back, 1 base at V and 7 bases at J, with 17 bases in the middle. CDR1 is SNHLY, CDR2 FYNNEI, per germline. The chain's CDR3 is CASSEGALRRANEQFF. The DNA of the CDR3 is TGTGCCAGCAGTGAAGGGGCCCTACGGAGGGCGAATGAGCAGTTCTTC.

V is TRBV6-1 and J is TRBJ2-6; the match to TRBD1 covers 7 bases. J gave up 4 bases and V 6 bases, and 6 bases lay outside the gene matches. Germline CDR1 and CDR2: MNHNS and SASEGT. The CDR3 spans 15 residues. CDR3 sequence (DNA): TGTGCCAGCAGACAGGGGCTTACAGGGGCCAACGTCCTGACTTTC. Translation: CASRQGLTGANVLTF.

The CDR3 DNA is TGTGCCAGCAGCTTCCCTAGGTCTGCCGGGACAGGGGGTGGAAACACTGAAGCTTTCTTT. Translation: CASSFPRSAGTGGGNTEAFF. The chain is built from TRBV7-6 and TRBJ1-1; 11 bases agree with TRBD1. The germline gives CDR1 SGHVS, CDR2 FNYEAQ. With 3 bases clipped from V and 2 bases from J, the junction kept 17 bases outside the gene matches. This CDR3 spans 20 amino acids.

By share, this clone ranks as large. The chain employs TRBV5-1 and TRBJ2-3; D ambiguous. This CDR3 is 14 amino acids long. Germline CDR1 reads SGHRS; CDR2 reads YFSETQ. V lost 1 base to trimming and J lost 2 bases, with 8 bases between them. The CDR3 sequence: CASSLRADTDTQYF. CDR3 coding DNA: TGCGCCAGCAGCTTGCGGGCGGACACAGATACGCAGTATTTT.

V is TRBV5-1 and J is TRBJ2-1, with 7 bases that match TRBD2. There are 12 residues in the CDR3. Unmatched junction bases numbered 1, after V lost 3 bases and J lost 7 bases. Germline V CDR1 and CDR2: SGHRS, YFSETQ. The CDR3 coding sequence is TGCGCCAGCAGCTCCGGGGGGAATGAGCAGTTCTTC. Protein sequence: CASSSGGNEQFF. The complete variable domain, with remaining parts taken from reference TRBV5-1 and TRBJ2-1, reads KAGVTQTPRYLIKTRGQQVTLSCSPISGHRSVSWYQQTPGQGLQFLFEYFSETQRNKGNFPGRFSGRQFSNSRSEMNVSTLELGDSALYLCASSSGGNEQFFGPGTRLTVL.

By share, this clone counts as medium-sized. Within the sample, other DNA sequences also encode this same CDR3. The chain links TRBV11-2 to TRBJ1-2; no clear D gene. Germline V gene sequence: CDR1 SGHAT, CDR2 FQNNGV. The length of the CDR3 is 12 residues. V was cut by 5 bases and J by 5 bases, with 9 bases left in between. The CDR3 spells CASSLAGYGYTF. The CDR3 bases are TGTGCCAGCAGCCTCGCGGGGTATGGCTACACCTTC.

The chain recombines TRBV28 with TRBJ2-3; 9 bases match TRBD2. The CDR3 loop spans 16 amino acids. After removal of 6 bases from V and 2 bases from J, the junction contained 9 bases not matched to a gene. Germline V gives CDR1 MDHEN, CDR2 SYDVKM. CDR3 amino acids: CASRYSGSPSTDTQYF. CDR3 DNA: TGTGCCAGCAGGTATAGCGGGAGCCCCTCCACAGATACGCAGTATTTT.

The genes are TRBV5-4 and TRBJ2-2; 10 bases match TRBD2. Germline CDR1 SGHNT, CDR2 YYREEE (reference sequence). The V and J ends lost 3 bases and 5 bases, in that order; junction bases with no gene match: 7. The CDR3 covers 16 residues. The CDR3: CASSSRTSGPTGELFF. In nucleotides, the CDR3 is TGTGCCAGCAGCTCCAGGACTAGCGGACCGACCGGGGAGCTGTTTTTT.

The rearrangement links TRBV15 to TRBJ2-7; TRBD2 matches 13 bases. The J segment lost 9 bases and the V segment lost 5 bases, leaving 10 bases of the junction unmatched. CDR1 is LNHNV, CDR2 YYDKDF, per germline (reference sequence). This CDR3 has 15 residues. This chain's CDR3 is CATSGTSGEVGGQYF. The CDR3 bases are TGTGCCACCAGCGGGACTAGCGGGGAAGTTGGAGGGCAGTACTTC.

In DNA, the CDR3 is TGCGCCAGCAGCCAAACCCCAGGGGGTATATTCTCCTACGAGCAGTACTTC. Its protein product is CASSQTPGGIFSYEQYF. The rearrangement uses TRBV5-1 and TRBJ2-7; 7 bases align to TRBD1. Unmatched junction bases numbered 13, after V lost 4 bases and J lost 0 bases. From germline, CDR1 is SGHRS and CDR2 YFSETQ. The CDR3 contains 17 residues.